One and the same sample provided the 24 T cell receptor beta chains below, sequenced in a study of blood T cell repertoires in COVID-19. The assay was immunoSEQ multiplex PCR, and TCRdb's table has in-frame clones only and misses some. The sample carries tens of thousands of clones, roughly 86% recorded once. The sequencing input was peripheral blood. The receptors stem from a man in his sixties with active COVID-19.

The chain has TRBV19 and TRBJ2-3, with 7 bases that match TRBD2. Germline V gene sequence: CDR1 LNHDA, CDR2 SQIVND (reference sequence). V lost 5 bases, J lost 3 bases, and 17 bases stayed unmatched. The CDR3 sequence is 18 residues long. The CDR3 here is CASSPGLAALAWTDTQYF. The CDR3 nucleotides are TGTGCCAGTAGTCCCGGGCTAGCGGCTCTAGCTTGGACAGATACGCAGTATTTT.

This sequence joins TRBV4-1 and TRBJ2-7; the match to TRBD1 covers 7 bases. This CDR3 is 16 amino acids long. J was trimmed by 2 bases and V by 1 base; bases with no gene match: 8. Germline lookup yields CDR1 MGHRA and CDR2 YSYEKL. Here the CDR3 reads CASSQAVGQATYEQYF. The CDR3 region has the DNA TGCGCCAGCAGCCAAGCCGTAGGACAGGCCACCTACGAGCAGTACTTC.

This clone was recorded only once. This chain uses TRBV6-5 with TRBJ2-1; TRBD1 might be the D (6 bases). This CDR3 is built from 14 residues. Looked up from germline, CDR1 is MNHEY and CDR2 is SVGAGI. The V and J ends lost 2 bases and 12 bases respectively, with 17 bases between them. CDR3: CASSYGSGGFGQFF. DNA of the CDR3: TGTGCCAGCAGTTACGGGAGTGGGGGCTTCGGGCAGTTCTTC.

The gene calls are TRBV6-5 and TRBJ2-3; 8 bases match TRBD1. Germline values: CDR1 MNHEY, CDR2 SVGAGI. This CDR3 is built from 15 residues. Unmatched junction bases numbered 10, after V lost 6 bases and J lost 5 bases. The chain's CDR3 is CASSIRQGAGDTQYF. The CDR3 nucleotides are TGTGCCAGCAGCATCAGGCAGGGGGCGGGAGATACGCAGTATTTT.

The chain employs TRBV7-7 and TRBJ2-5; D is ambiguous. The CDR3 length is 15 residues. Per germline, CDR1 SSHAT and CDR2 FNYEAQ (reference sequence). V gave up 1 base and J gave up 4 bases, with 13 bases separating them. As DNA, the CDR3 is TGTGCCAGCAGCTTAGGAGGTGTAGAAGTAGAGACCCAGTACTTC. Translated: CASSLGGVEVETQYF.

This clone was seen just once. CDR3 loop: CASSRRTSGSSYNEQFF. The CDR3 DNA follows: TGCGCCAGCAGCCGAAGGACTAGCGGTAGCTCCTACAATGAGCAGTTCTTC. The gene calls are TRBV4-1 and TRBJ2-1, with 10 bases lining up with TRBD2. Germline assignment: CDR1 MGHRA and CDR2 YSYEKL. The CDR3 length is 17 residues. Losses at the gene ends were 4 bases for V and 0 bases for J; bases not matched to a gene: 6.

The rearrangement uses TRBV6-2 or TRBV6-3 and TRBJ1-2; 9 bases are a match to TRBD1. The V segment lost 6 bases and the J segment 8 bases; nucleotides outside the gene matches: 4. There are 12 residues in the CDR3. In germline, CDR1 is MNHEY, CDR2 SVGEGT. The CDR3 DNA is TGTGCCAGCAGCACAGGGGGCGAAGGCTACACCTTC. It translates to CASSTGGEGYTF.

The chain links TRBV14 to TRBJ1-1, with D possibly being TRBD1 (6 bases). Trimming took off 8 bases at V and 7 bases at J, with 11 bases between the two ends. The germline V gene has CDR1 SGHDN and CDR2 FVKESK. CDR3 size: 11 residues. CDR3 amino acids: CASGTTGEAFF. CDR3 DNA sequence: TGTGCCAGCGGGACAACGGGTGAAGCTTTCTTT. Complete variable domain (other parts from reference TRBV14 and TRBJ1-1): EAGVTQFPSHSVIEKGQTVTLRCDPISGHDNLYWYRRVMGKEIKFLLHFVKESKQDESGMPNNRFLAERTGGTYSTLKVQPAELEDSGVYFCASGTTGEAFFGQGTRLTVV.

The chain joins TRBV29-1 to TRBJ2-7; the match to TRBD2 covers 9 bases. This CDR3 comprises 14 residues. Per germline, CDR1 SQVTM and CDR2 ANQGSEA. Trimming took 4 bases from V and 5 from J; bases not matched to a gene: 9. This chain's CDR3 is CSVVVISGRNEQYF. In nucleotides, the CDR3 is TGCAGCGTTGTGGTGATTAGCGGGAGAAACGAGCAGTACTTC.

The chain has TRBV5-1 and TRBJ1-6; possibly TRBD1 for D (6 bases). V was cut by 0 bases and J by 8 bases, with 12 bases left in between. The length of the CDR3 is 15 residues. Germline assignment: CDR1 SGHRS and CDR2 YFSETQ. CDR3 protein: CASSLETGRDSPLHF. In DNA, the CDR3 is TGCGCCAGCAGCTTGGAGACAGGAAGAGATTCACCCCTCCACTTT.

The CDR3 DNA reads as TGTGCCAGCAGTGAAAGGGTGGACACCTATGGCTACACCTTC. Residues: CASSERVDTYGYTF. The rearrangement uses TRBV6-4 and TRBJ1-2; D possibly corresponds to TRBD1 (5 bases). V was clipped by 3 bases and J by 4 bases, with 12 bases between them. The CDR3 spans 14 residues. Germline V gene lookup returns CDR1 MRHNA and CDR2 SNTAGT.

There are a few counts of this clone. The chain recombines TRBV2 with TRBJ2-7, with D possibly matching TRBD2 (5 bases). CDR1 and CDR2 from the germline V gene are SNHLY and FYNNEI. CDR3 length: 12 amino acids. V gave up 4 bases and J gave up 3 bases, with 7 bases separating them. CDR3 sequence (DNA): TGTGCCAGCAGTGTGAGGGTCTACGAGCAGTACTTC. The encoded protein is CASSVRVYEQYF.

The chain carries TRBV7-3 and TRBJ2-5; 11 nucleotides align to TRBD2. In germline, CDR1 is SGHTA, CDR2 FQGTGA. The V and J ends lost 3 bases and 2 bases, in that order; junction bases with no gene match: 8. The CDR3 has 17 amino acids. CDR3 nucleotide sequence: TGTGCCAGCAGCTTGGGAACTAGCGGGAGTACTCAAGAGACCCAGTACTTC. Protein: CASSLGTSGSTQETQYF.

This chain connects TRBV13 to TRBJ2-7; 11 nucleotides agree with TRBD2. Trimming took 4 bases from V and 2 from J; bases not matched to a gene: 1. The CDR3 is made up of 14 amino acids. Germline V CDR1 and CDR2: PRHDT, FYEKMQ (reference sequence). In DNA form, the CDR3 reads TGTGCCAGCAGCTCACTAGCGGGAGCCTACGAGCAGTACTTC. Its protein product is CASSSLAGAYEQYF.

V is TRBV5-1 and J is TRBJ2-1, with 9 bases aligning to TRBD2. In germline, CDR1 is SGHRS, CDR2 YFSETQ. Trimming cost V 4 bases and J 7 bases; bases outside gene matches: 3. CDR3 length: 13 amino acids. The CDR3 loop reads CASSVREGNEQFF. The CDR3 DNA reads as TGCGCCAGCAGCGTGCGGGAGGGGAATGAGCAGTTCTTC.

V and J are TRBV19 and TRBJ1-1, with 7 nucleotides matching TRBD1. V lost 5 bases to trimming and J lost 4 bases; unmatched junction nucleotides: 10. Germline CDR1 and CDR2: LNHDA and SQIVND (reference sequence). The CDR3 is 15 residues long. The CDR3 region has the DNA TGTGCCAGTAGTCCAAAACAGGGGCTGGTCACTGAAGCTTTCTTT. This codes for CASSPKQGLVTEAFF.

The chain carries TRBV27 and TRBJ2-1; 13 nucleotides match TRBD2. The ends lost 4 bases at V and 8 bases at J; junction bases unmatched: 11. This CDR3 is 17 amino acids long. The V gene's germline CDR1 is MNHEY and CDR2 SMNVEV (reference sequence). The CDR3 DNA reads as TGTGCCAGCAGTTCTTGGACTAGCGGGAGTCGAAGGCATGAGCAGTTCTTC. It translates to CASSSWTSGSRRHEQFF.

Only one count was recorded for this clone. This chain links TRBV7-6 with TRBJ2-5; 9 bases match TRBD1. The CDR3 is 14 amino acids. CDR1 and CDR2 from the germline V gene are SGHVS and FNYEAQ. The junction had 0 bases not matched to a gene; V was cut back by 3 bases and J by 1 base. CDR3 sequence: CASSLGQGQETQYF. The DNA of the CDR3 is TGTGCCAGCAGCTTGGGACAGGGCCAAGAGACCCAGTACTTC.

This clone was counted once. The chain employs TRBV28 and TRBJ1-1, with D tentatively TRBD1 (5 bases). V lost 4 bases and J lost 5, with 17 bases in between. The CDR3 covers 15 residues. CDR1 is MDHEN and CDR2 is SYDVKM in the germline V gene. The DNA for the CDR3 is TGTGCCAGCAGTTCCCCATGGCAGGGTGGTACTGAAGCTTTCTTT. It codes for CASSSPWQGGTEAFF.

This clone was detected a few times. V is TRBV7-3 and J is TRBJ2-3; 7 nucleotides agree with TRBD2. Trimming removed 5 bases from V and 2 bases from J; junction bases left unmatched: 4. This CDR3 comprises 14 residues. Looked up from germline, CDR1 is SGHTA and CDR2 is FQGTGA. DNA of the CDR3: TGTGCCAGCAGCACCAGCGGGACCACAGATACGCAGTATTTT. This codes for CASSTSGTTDTQYF.

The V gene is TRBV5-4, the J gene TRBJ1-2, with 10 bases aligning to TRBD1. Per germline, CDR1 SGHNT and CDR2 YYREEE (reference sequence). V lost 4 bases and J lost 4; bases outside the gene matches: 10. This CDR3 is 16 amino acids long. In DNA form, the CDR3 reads TGTGCCAGCAGCCCATGGCCGGGACAGGGGCCCTATGGCTACACCTTC. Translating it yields CASSPWPGQGPYGYTF. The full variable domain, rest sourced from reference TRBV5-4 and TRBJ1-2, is ETGVTQSPTHLIKTRGQQVTLRCSSQSGHNTVSWYQQALGQGPQFIFQYYREEENGRGNFPPRFSGLQFPNYSSELNVNALELDDSALYLCASSPWPGQGPYGYTFGSGTRLTVV.

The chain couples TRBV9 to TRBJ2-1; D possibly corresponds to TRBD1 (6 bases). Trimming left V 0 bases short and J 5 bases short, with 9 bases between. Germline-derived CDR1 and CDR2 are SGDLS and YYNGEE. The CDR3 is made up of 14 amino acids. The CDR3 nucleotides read TGTGCCAGCAGCGTAGGGGGACAAGACAATGAGCAGTTCTTC. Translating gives CASSVGGQDNEQFF.

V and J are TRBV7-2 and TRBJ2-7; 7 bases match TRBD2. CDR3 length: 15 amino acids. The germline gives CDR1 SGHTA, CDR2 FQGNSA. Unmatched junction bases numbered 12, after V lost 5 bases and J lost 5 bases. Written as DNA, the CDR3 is TGTGCCAGCAGCCACGGGGGGACCCACGTCCACGAGCAGTACTTC. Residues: CASSHGGTHVHEQYF.

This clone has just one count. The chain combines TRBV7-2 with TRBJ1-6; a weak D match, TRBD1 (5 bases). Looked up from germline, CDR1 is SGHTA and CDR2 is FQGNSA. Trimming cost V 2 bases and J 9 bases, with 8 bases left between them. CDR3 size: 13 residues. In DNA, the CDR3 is TGTGCCAGCAGCTTAACGGGGGTTTCACCCCTCCACTTT. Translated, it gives CASSLTGVSPLHF.